This is a list of T cell receptor beta chains from one sample in a study of cytomegalovirus exposure and HLA in healthy donors. Produced via immunoSEQ multiplex PCR; TCRdb's table is partial and in-frame only. This table has approximately 150,000 clones, 78% appearing once. Material: PBMCs. The receptors were gathered from a female donor in good health and CMV-seronegative. Each CDR3 is given with its conserved first and last residue. Clone size is shown for a subset of rows, as once, few, many or a class of expanded clone.

CDR3,V,length,J,size
CASSTGGHQPQHF,TRBV6-1,13,TRBJ1-5,NA
CASSPQKGTLGAFF,TRBV18,14,TRBJ1-1,NA
CASSPRRGYTGELFF,TRBV7-2,15,TRBJ2-2,NA
CASSLGVTGITEAFF,TRBV4-2,15,TRBJ1-1,few
CSARASGQIYF,TRBV20-1,11,TRBJ1-3,NA
CASSADRGRREFF,TRBV19,13,TRBJ2-1,NA
CASSITGNTEAFF,TRBV19,13,TRBJ1-1,few
CASTSLVSELGTQYF,TRBV27,15,TRBJ2-3,once
CASSRTPGVATNEKLFF,TRBV5-6,17,TRBJ1-4,NA
CASRSGAGGELFF,TRBV27,13,TRBJ2-2,NA
CASSGGLDTGELFF,TRBV10-1,14,TRBJ2-2,NA
CASSAGYNEQFF,TRBV9,12,TRBJ2-1,many
CSVSTWHGYTF,TRBV29-1,11,TRBJ1-2,NA
CASSGQMNTEAFF,TRBV5-1,13,TRBJ1-1,NA
CASSENRGLNQPQHF,TRBV6-1,15,TRBJ1-5,NA
CAWSVLGGSEQFF,TRBV30,13,TRBJ2-1,NA
CASSLAGGNYGYTF,TRBV5-1,14,TRBJ1-2,once
CASSRGGGATDTQYF,TRBV19,15,TRBJ2-3,NA
CASSVRLAGTGANVLTF,TRBV9,17,TRBJ2-6,once
CASSQGISGDTQYF,TRBV4-1,14,TRBJ2-3,NA
CASSEGPAGSYEQYF,TRBV6-1,15,TRBJ2-7,few
CASSYSGTSRYNEQFF,TRBV5-4,16,TRBJ2-1,NA
CAWRTGGTYEQYF,TRBV30,13,TRBJ2-7,few
CASSFRGGNQPQHF,TRBV19,14,TRBJ1-5,few
CAGGLAQETQYF,TRBV2,12,TRBJ2-5,NA
CASSRTSGSGYEQYF,TRBV5-1,15,NA,NA
CASSTAGGSTDTQYF,TRBV7-3,15,TRBJ2-3,NA
CAAGGGHYEQYF,TRBV28,12,TRBJ2-7,NA
CASSERTSGRGNEQFF,TRBV2,16,TRBJ2-1,NA
CASNGQGDEQFF,TRBV6-1,12,TRBJ2-1,NA
CASSRGTAEAFF,TRBV6-1,12,TRBJ1-1,NA
CASETDTQYF,TRBV25-1,10,TRBJ2-3,NA
CASSGTGGQSSGNTIYF,TRBV5-4,17,TRBJ1-3,NA
CASSPGGRGNQPQHF,TRBV18,15,TRBJ1-5,NA
CATSRDRRGSYEQYF,TRBV15,15,NA,NA